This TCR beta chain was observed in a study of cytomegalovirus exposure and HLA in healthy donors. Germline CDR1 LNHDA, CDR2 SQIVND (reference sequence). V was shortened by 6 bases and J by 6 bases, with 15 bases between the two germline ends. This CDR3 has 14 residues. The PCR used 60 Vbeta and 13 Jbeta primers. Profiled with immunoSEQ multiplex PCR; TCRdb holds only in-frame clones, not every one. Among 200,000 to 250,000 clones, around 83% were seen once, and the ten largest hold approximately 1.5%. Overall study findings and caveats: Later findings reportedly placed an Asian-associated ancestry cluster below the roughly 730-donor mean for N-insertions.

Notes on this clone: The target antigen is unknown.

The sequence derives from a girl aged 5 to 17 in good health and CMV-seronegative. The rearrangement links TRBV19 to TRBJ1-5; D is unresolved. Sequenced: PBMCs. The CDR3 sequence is CASSTGITTQPQHF. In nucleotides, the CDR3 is TGTGCCAGTAGCACCGGGATTACGACTCAGCCCCAGCATTTT. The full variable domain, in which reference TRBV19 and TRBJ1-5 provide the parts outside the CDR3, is DGGITQSPKYLFRKEGQNVTLSCEQNLNHDAMYWYRQDPGQGLRLIYYSQIVNDFQKGDIAEGYSVSREKKESFPLTVTSAQKNPTAFYLCASSTGITTQPQHFGDGTRLSIL.